The entry that follows covers one T cell receptor (beta chain) sequence. This sample is drawn from a study of blood T cell repertoires in COVID-19. On the study more broadly: Both acute and convalescent COVID-19 samples were obtained from the United States, Italy and Spain. T cells, B-cell-depleted T cells, or PBMCs provided the cDNA or gDNA that served as material.

How the authors handled the data: Cell counts per sample came from amplifying reference gene primers. Libraries were prepared by immunoSEQ multiplex PCR; TCRdb keeps only in-frame clonotypes and omits some of them. From that table come the V and J calls and clone size; the DNA was used to work out D and trimming. Here the sample spans just over 650,000 clones, 85% to 90% being singletons. Trimming cost V 1 base and J 6 bases, with 8 bases left between them. The CDR3 has 13 amino acids. From germline, CDR1 is LNHDA and CDR2 SQIVND (reference sequence). The source material was peripheral blood. The TCR sequence derives from a woman younger than 35 with acute or convalescent COVID-19. V is TRBV19 and J is TRBJ2-3, with D tentatively TRBD1 (5 bases). The CDR3 protein is CASSIGRVDTQYF. The CDR3, as DNA: TGTGCCAGTAGTATAGGCAGGGTCGATACGCAGTATTTT. The entire variable domain, with the rest obtained from reference TRBV19 and TRBJ2-3, is as follows: DGGITQSPKYLFRKEGQNVTLSCEQNLNHDAMYWYRQDPGQGLRLIYYSQIVNDFQKGDIAEGYSVSREKKESFPLTVTSAQKNPTAFYLCASSIGRVDTQYFGPGTRLTVL.